Listed below are T cell receptor beta chains from one sample, sequenced in a study of OX40 agonist ivuxolimab in advanced cancers. TCRdb's copy holds only in-frame clones and misses some; the assay was immunoSEQ multiplex PCR. Of more than 50,000 clones listed, more than 75% are singletons. The sequences come from CD4+ or CD8+ T cells sorted from blood, collected in a trial of the OX40 agonist ivuxolimab. These receptors originate from an adult with an advanced solid tumor such as melanoma, head and neck, liver or kidney cancer. The CDR3 runs from the conserved cysteine through the conserved F or W. A D gene is named only where the DNA matches it firmly. The size entry is marked missing in some rows and otherwise reads once, few, many or a size class.

clone size,J gene,D gene,V gene,CDR3 DNA,CDR3 protein
NA,TRBJ1-5,NA,TRBV27,TGTGCCAGCAGTTTAGGGAGTAATAGCAATCAGCCCCAGCATTTT,CASSLGSNSNQPQHF
NA,TRBJ2-7,NA,TRBV5-1,TGCGCCAGCAGCTTAGGGGACGGAAGCGGGGAGCAGTACTTC,CASSLGDGSGEQYF
few,TRBJ1-2,TRBD1,TRBV28,TGTGCCAGCAGTCTTTGGGGGACAGGGTCGGGGAGAGGCTACACCTTC,CASSLWGTGSGRGYTF
NA,TRBJ2-1,NA,TRBV10-2,TGCGCCAGCAGTCTAGAAGGGCGACCATGGAATGAGCAGTTCTTC,CASSLEGRPWNEQFF
NA,TRBJ2-1,NA,TRBV6-1,TGTGCCAGTTTTACGCTTCCCCATGAGCAGTTCTTC,CASFTLPHEQFF
NA,TRBJ1-4,NA,TRBV11-2,TGTGCCAGCAGCTTAGATATGGTTTTCGAAAAACTGTTTTTT,CASSLDMVFEKLFF
NA,TRBJ1-6,NA,TRBV6-5,TGTGCCAGCAGGGAATGGGGGGCGGATTCACCCCTCCACTTT,CASREWGADSPLHF
NA,TRBJ1-2,TRBD1,TRBV11-2,TGTGCCAGCAGCCGGGACAGGTGGGTCGGCTACACCTTC,CASSRDRWVGYTF
few,TRBJ2-3,TRBD2,TRBV5-1,TGCGCCAGCAGCCCACTCGGGGGGGTGATGACAGATACGCAGTATTTT,CASSPLGGVMTDTQYF
NA,TRBJ2-2,NA,TRBV19,TGTGCCAGTACTCACACAGGGTACGACGGGGAGCTGTTTTTT,CASTHTGYDGELFF
NA,TRBJ1-1,TRBD1,TRBV19,TGTGCCAGTAGTATAATTGGGACAGGGGGCGGCACTGAAGCTTTCTTT,CASSIIGTGGGTEAFF